This is a list of T cell receptor beta chains from one sample in a study of blood T cell repertoires in COVID-19. The data were produced by immunoSEQ multiplex PCR, yet TCRdb's version contains in-frame clones alone and is incomplete. Among hundreds of thousands of clones, 80% to 90% were seen once, and the ten largest hold around a sixth. Sequenced material: PBMCs or T cells enriched from blood (not recorded which). These TCRs come from a man aged 18 to 30 who had recovered from COVID-19. Both conserved end residues are part of each CDR3. The order of the fields is CDR3 length, D gene, clone size, V gene, J gene, CDR3 protein, CDR3 DNA. D genes are given only for firm matches. Size is omitted from some rows. Given values are once, few, many or a class for expanded clones.

cdr3_length: 15; d_call: TRBD1; clone_size: once; v_call: TRBV18; j_call: TRBJ2-3; cdr3_aa: CASSPRPGGVDTQYF; cdr3_nt: TGTGCCAGCTCACCGCGGCCAGGGGGCGTTGATACGCAGTATTTT
cdr3_length: 13; d_call: .; clone_size: .; v_call: TRBV5-1; j_call: TRBJ1-3; cdr3_aa: CASRMGGDGTIYF; cdr3_nt: TGCGCCAGCAGAATGGGAGGGGACGGCACCATATATTTT
cdr3_length: 15; d_call: TRBD2; clone_size: .; v_call: TRBV5-6; j_call: TRBJ2-3; cdr3_aa: CASRVAGGSTDTQYF; cdr3_nt: TGTGCCAGCAGAGTAGCGGGAGGGAGCACAGATACGCAGTATTTT
cdr3_length: 15; d_call: TRBD1; clone_size: .; v_call: TRBV11-3; j_call: TRBJ2-2; cdr3_aa: CASSWGAGGSGELFF; cdr3_nt: TGTGCCAGCAGCTGGGGGGCAGGGGGCTCCGGGGAGCTGTTTTTT
cdr3_length: 18; d_call: TRBD2; clone_size: once; v_call: TRBV4-2; j_call: TRBJ2-2; cdr3_aa: CASSQPAGGGANTGELFF; cdr3_nt: TGTGCCAGCAGCCAACCCGCCGGGGGGGGAGCGAACACCGGGGAGCTGTTTTTT
cdr3_length: 13; d_call: TRBD1; clone_size: .; v_call: TRBV18; j_call: TRBJ1-4; cdr3_aa: CASSPGTDEKLFF; cdr3_nt: TGTGCCAGCTCACCAGGGACAGATGAAAAACTGTTTTTT
cdr3_length: 13; d_call: .; clone_size: .; v_call: TRBV7-8; j_call: TRBJ1-1; cdr3_aa: CAAGNEGRTEAFF; cdr3_nt: TGTGCCGCAGGAAACGAGGGGAGGACTGAAGCTTTCTTT
cdr3_length: 15; d_call: TRBD2; clone_size: once; v_call: TRBV4-2; j_call: TRBJ2-1; cdr3_aa: CASSQTGLAADEQFF; cdr3_nt: TGTGCCAGCAGCCAAACGGGACTAGCGGCCGACGAGCAGTTCTTC
cdr3_length: 14; d_call: .; clone_size: once; v_call: TRBV7-2; j_call: TRBJ1-5; cdr3_aa: CASSSQGRNQPQHF; cdr3_nt: TGTGCCAGCAGCTCTCAGGGGCGCAATCAGCCCCAGCATTTT
cdr3_length: 13; d_call: .; clone_size: .; v_call: TRBV27; j_call: TRBJ2-1; cdr3_aa: CASKMSSYNEQFF; cdr3_nt: TGTGCCAGCAAAATGAGCTCCTACAATGAGCAGTTCTTC
cdr3_length: 12; d_call: .; clone_size: .; v_call: TRBV28; j_call: TRBJ2-7; cdr3_aa: CASSSTGDEQYF; cdr3_nt: TGTGCCAGCAGCTCGACGGGGGACGAGCAGTACTTC
cdr3_length: 16; d_call: TRBD1; clone_size: few; v_call: TRBV19; j_call: TRBJ1-4; cdr3_aa: CASSMWGKGANEKLFF; cdr3_nt: TGTGCCAGTAGTATGTGGGGTAAGGGGGCGAATGAAAAACTGTTTTTT
cdr3_length: 15; d_call: TRBD1; clone_size: .; v_call: TRBV19; j_call: TRBJ1-2; cdr3_aa: CASSIGTGRDYGYTF; cdr3_nt: TGTGCCAGTAGTATTGGGACAGGGCGAGACTATGGCTACACCTTC
cdr3_length: 14; d_call: TRBD1; clone_size: .; v_call: TRBV11-2; j_call: TRBJ1-2; cdr3_aa: CASSLATGGHGYTF; cdr3_nt: TGTGCCAGCAGCTTAGCGACAGGGGGTCATGGCTACACCTTC
cdr3_length: 18; d_call: TRBD1; clone_size: .; v_call: TRBV6-1; j_call: TRBJ1-1; cdr3_aa: CASSEAAYAGQGNTEAFF; cdr3_nt: TGTGCCAGCAGTGAAGCCGCCTACGCCGGACAGGGGAACACTGAAGCTTTCTTT
cdr3_length: 14; d_call: TRBD1; clone_size: .; v_call: TRBV30; j_call: TRBJ1-2; cdr3_aa: CAWSVTGVGDGYTF; cdr3_nt: TGTGCCTGGAGTGTAACAGGGGTAGGGGATGGCTACACCTTC
cdr3_length: 13; d_call: .; clone_size: .; v_call: TRBV12-3/TRBV12-4; j_call: TRBJ2-5; cdr3_aa: CASSWAGSETQYF; cdr3_nt: TGTGCCAGCAGTTGGGCTGGGTCGGAGACCCAGTACTTC
cdr3_length: 17; d_call: .; clone_size: .; v_call: TRBV27; j_call: TRBJ2-3; cdr3_aa: CASSILSTASIRDTQYF; cdr3_nt: TGTGCCAGCAGTATTCTTTCGACGGCTAGTATACGAGATACGCAGTATTTT
cdr3_length: 16; d_call: TRBD1; clone_size: .; v_call: TRBV2; j_call: TRBJ1-2; cdr3_aa: CASSEFLDRGRYGYTF; cdr3_nt: TGTGCCAGCAGTGAATTTTTGGACAGGGGGCGTTATGGCTACACCTTC
cdr3_length: 13; d_call: .; clone_size: .; v_call: TRBV5-5; j_call: TRBJ2-3; cdr3_aa: CASSSGTGIEQYF; cdr3_nt: TGTGCCAGCAGCTCTGGCACGGGGATTGAGCAGTATTTT
cdr3_length: 14; d_call: .; clone_size: few; v_call: TRBV5-1; j_call: TRBJ2-3; cdr3_aa: CASSLSGSTDTQYF; cdr3_nt: TGCGCCAGCAGCTTAAGCGGGAGCACAGATACGCAGTATTTT
cdr3_length: 15; d_call: TRBD1; clone_size: .; v_call: TRBV7-8; j_call: TRBJ1-1; cdr3_aa: CASSLGDRGNTEAFF; cdr3_nt: TGTGCCAGCAGCTTAGGGGACAGGGGGAACACTGAAGCTTTCTTT
cdr3_length: 16; d_call: TRBD2; clone_size: .; v_call: TRBV7-2; j_call: TRBJ2-5; cdr3_aa: CASSTGLALTEETQYF; cdr3_nt: TGTGCCAGCAGCACGGGACTAGCCCTCACGGAAGAGACCCAGTACTTC
cdr3_length: 13; d_call: .; clone_size: few; v_call: TRBV5-6; j_call: TRBJ1-1; cdr3_aa: CASSLASNTEAFF; cdr3_nt: TGTGCCAGCAGCTTGGCGTCCAACACTGAAGCTTTCTTT
cdr3_length: 14; d_call: .; clone_size: .; v_call: TRBV28; j_call: TRBJ2-2; cdr3_aa: CASSLGGIGGELFF; cdr3_nt: TGTGCCAGCAGTTTAGGGGGGATAGGCGGGGAGCTGTTTTTT
cdr3_length: 17; d_call: TRBD1; clone_size: .; v_call: TRBV27; j_call: TRBJ2-1; cdr3_aa: CASSSLATGTGYNEQFF; cdr3_nt: TGTGCCAGCAGTTCACTCGCCACCGGGACAGGGTACAATGAGCAGTTCTTC
cdr3_length: 14; d_call: TRBD2; clone_size: .; v_call: TRBV4-1; j_call: TRBJ2-7; cdr3_aa: CASSRLAEEYEQYF; cdr3_nt: TGCGCCAGCAGCCGACTAGCGGAAGAGTACGAGCAGTACTTC
cdr3_length: 15; d_call: .; clone_size: .; v_call: TRBV6-2/TRBV6-3; j_call: TRBJ2-7; cdr3_aa: CASSYSRKSDNEQYF; cdr3_nt: TGTGCCAGCAGTTACTCAAGAAAGTCCGACAACGAGCAGTACTTC
cdr3_length: 12; d_call: .; clone_size: .; v_call: TRBV5-1; j_call: TRBJ2-3; cdr3_aa: CASRRSTDTQYF; cdr3_nt: TGCGCCAGCAGGCGGAGCACAGATACGCAGTATTTT
cdr3_length: 17; d_call: .; clone_size: .; v_call: TRBV15; j_call: TRBJ1-4; cdr3_aa: CATSRPRWGEVNEKLFF; cdr3_nt: TGTGCCACCAGCAGACCGAGATGGGGGGAGGTTAATGAAAAACTGTTTTTT
cdr3_length: 17; d_call: TRBD2; clone_size: .; v_call: TRBV4-2; j_call: TRBJ2-5; cdr3_aa: CASSQEREAGARETQYF; cdr3_nt: TGTGCCAGCAGCCAAGAAAGGGAAGCGGGAGCGCGAGAGACCCAGTACTTC
cdr3_length: 15; d_call: TRBD1; clone_size: .; v_call: TRBV4-1; j_call: TRBJ2-7; cdr3_aa: CASSPDRAIYDEQYF; cdr3_nt: TGCGCCAGCAGCCCTGACAGGGCCATTTATGACGAGCAGTACTTC
cdr3_length: 15; d_call: .; clone_size: once; v_call: TRBV9; j_call: TRBJ1-2; cdr3_aa: CASSPRQEANYGYTF; cdr3_nt: TGTGCCAGCAGCCCCCGGCAGGAGGCTAACTATGGCTACACCTTC
cdr3_length: 13; d_call: .; clone_size: .; v_call: TRBV10-1; j_call: TRBJ2-5; cdr3_aa: CASSRQAQETQYF; cdr3_nt: TGCGCCAGCAGTCGACAGGCTCAAGAGACCCAGTACTTC
cdr3_length: 16; d_call: TRBD2; clone_size: .; v_call: TRBV5-4; j_call: TRBJ2-3; cdr3_aa: CASSRTSGRLGDTQYF; cdr3_nt: TGTGCCAGCAGTCGGACTAGCGGGAGGTTGGGAGATACGCAGTATTTT
cdr3_length: 16; d_call: TRBD1; clone_size: .; v_call: TRBV18; j_call: TRBJ2-3; cdr3_aa: CASSPSGGDPTDTQYF; cdr3_nt: TGTGCCAGCTCACCATCAGGGGGAGATCCCACAGATACGCAGTATTTT